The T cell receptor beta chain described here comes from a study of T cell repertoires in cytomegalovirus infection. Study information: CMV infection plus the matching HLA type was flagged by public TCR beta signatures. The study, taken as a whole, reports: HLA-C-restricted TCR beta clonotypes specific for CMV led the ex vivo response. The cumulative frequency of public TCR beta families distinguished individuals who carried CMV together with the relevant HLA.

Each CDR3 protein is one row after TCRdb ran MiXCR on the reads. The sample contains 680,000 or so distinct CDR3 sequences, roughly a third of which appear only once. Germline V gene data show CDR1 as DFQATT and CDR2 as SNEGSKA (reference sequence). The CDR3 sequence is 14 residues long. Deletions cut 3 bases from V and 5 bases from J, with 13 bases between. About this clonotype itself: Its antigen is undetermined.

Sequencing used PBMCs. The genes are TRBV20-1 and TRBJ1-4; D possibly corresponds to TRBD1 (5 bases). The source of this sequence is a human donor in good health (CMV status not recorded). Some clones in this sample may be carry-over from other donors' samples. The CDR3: CSARGDGGNEKLFF. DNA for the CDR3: TGCAGTGCTAGGGGGGACGGGGGGAATGAAAAACTGTTTTTT.